This T cell receptor beta chain appears in the sequencing data of a study of cytomegalovirus exposure and HLA in healthy donors. General study points: In a later analysis, TCR beta V- and J-gene trimming was associated with a missense DCLRE1C variant. Investigators reported over 150 TCR beta chains as tied to cytomegalovirus.

13 Jbeta primers and 60 Vbeta primers were used for the PCR. This table comes from immunoSEQ multiplex PCR, and its TCRdb copy is limited to in-frame clones, with some not included. The table lists approximately 97,000 clones, 79% of them singletons. The CDR3 runs 14 residues. Between the trimmed V and J ends, which lost 1 base and 1 base, there was a span of 10 bases. CDR1 is SQVTM and CDR2 is ANQGSEA in the germline V gene. Though probably carrying unrecorded immune exposures, donors were nominally healthy at sampling. Turning to this clone: The antigen remains unidentified.

The specimen sequenced was PBMCs. The V and J genes are TRBV29-1 and TRBJ1-1, with no clear D. This receptor was taken from a male donor in good health and CMV-seropositive. The chain's CDR3 is CSVEVPARNTEAFF. The CDR3 nucleotides read TGCAGCGTTGAAGTCCCCGCGCGGAACACTGAAGCTTTCTTT.